The clone carrying this T cell receptor (beta chain) was seen only a few times. The antigen is undetermined. This specimen comes from a study of T cell responses to AZD1222 COVID-19 vaccine. Regarding the study as a whole: Repertoires were obtained only post-peak T cell response. The donors showed a predominance of white British ancestry and of females, with possible underestimation of clonal diversity. Spike-specific TCR breadth rose after two AZD1222 doses, and depth rose as well. Close to half of all spike-specific TCRs reportedly target regions of the variants that are unmutated.

The CDR3 runs 11 residues. Trimming took off 5 bases at V and 7 bases at J, with 6 bases between the two ends. Using immunoSEQ multiplex PCR, the repertoire was profiled, and TCRdb retains in-frame clones only, with some absent. The table has approximately 73,000 clones, around four fifths seen once. Source: peripheral blood, taken on day 0 of AZD1222 vaccination. The TCR originated in an adult in good health. The chain is built from TRBV12-3 or TRBV12-4 and TRBJ2-1; a weak D match, TRBD2 (5 bases). The CDR3 DNA follows: TGTGCCAGCAGTCGGAGGAATGAGCAGTTCTTC. Protein sequence: CASSRRNEQFF.